This TCR beta chain was captured by sequencing in a study of blood T cell repertoires in COVID-19 (dated by TCRdb to between 2020 and 2021). At the level of the whole study: Samples covering the acute and convalescent phases of COVID-19 were provided by collaborators in the United States, Italy and Spain. The material from the prospective study consisted of cDNA or gDNA derived from T cells, B-cell-depleted T cells, or PBMCs. Subjects who had been exposed to COVID-19, were actively infected with it, or had recovered from it provided the deeply sampled blood TCRbeta repertoires that made up the dataset. The repertoires were released in a freely available public database meant as a resource for research on the immune response to SARS-CoV-2. Samples were obtained from the ongoing ImmuneRACE study (first 160 participants) and from 1,200 or so subjects provided by 6 global collaborators. Sample metadata almost always included a de-identified subject ID, COVID-19 status, age in years and sex. Where available, HLA class I and class II types were taken from metadata supplied by the sample provider and were not determined by assay-based typing.

The immunoSEQ Assay, a bias-controlled multiplex PCR, was used to amplify TCRbeta CDR3 regions from genomic DNA. In the source study's methods: Within the assay, amplification of reference gene primers was used to estimate how many nucleated cells each sample contained. To quantify the absolute abundance of each unique TCRbeta CDR3 rearrangement, sequence reads were collapsed and filtered. For each sample, productive Simpson clonality was calculated as the square root of Simpson's diversity index across productive rearrangements. TCRdb stores this immuneACCESS table with in-frame sequences only. Part of the clones is absent; in the studies checked, under half of the shortfall reflects unresolved V genes, and no reason is known for the rest. From that table come the V and J calls and clone size; the DNA was used to work out D and trimming. This sample comprises about 170,000 clones, about 80% of them detected only once. The ten largest clones capture roughly 2% of the sample.

The research as a whole found: Clinical and demographic metadata were provided uncurated, with the amount varying by source and participant.

The collaborating institutions used their own protocols to collect whole blood in K2EDTA tubes. Collaborator samples were shipped for TCRbeta analysis as frozen whole blood, isolated PBMCs, or DNA extracted from either sample type. CDR1 and CDR2 were assigned from the germline V gene as LGHNA and YSLEER. For this chain, trimming is 1 base at the V end and 6 bases at the J end, and the number of junction bases without a gene match is 0. The CDR3 spans 13 residues, from the cysteine through the phenylalanine. Only CDR3 DNA is held: 39 bases, read in frame from base 1. As concerns this clone: Its antigen has not been determined. No base-level quality is on record; no much larger clone is a single base apart.

This chain joins TRBV4-3 to TRBJ2-1; 7 of the junction bases match TRBD2. This TCR was sampled from a woman older than 75 with acute or convalescent COVID-19. Sequenced: peripheral blood. The CDR3 protein: CASSQGGGNEQFF. The nucleotides read TGCGCCAGCAGCCAAGGCGGGGGCAATGAGCAGTTCTTC.